This T cell receptor (beta chain) was profiled in a study of T-cell reconstitution after alpha-beta-depleted transplantation in children. The CDR3 is 12 residues long. Trimming left V 6 bases short and J 8 bases short, with 13 bases between. Germline V lookup: CDR1 MNHEY, CDR2 SVGEGT. This clonotype has just a few counts. The library targeted TCRbeta and was prepared with unique molecular identifiers. TCRdb itself ran the PCR reads through MiXCR, one entry per CDR3 protein. The sample contains about 130,000 distinct CDR3 sequences, roughly 10% of which appear only once. This sequence was found in a girl in the first two years of life who had a stem cell transplant for combined immunodeficiency, so the T cells may come from the graft donor. The V gene is TRBV6-2 or TRBV6-3, the J gene TRBJ1-1, with TRBD1 as a possible D gene (6 bases). Specimen: PBMCs, mostly from graft donor cells, collected 180 days after TCRalphabeta/CD19-depleted stem cell transplant. CDR3 sequence: CASRRGGFEAFF. Written as DNA, the CDR3 is TGTGCCAGCAGGAGGGGGGGCTTCGAAGCTTTCTTT.